The 28 T cell receptor beta chains given below trace back to one sample, sequenced in a study of response to subunit inactivated influenza vaccine. TCRdb reanalysed the RT-PCR reads using MiXCR and keeps one entry per CDR3 protein. This table has around 190,000 distinct CDR3 sequences, approximately 15% appearing once. Sample: CD8+ T cells sorted from PBMCs, taken 5 to 6 days after vaccination. These TCRs come from a man aged 50 to 60 who received an inactivated influenza vaccine.

This chain joins TRBV12-3 or TRBV12-4 and TRBJ2-3, with 13 bases that match TRBD2. The CDR3 totals 15 residues. V lost 7 bases, J lost 3 bases, and 4 bases stayed unmatched. The CDR3, as DNA: TGTGCCAGCAAAAAACTAGCGGGGGGGACAGATACGCAGTATTTT. This codes for CASKKLAGGTDTQYF.

V usage is TRBV9 and J usage is TRBJ2-1; 7 nucleotides agree with TRBD2. CDR1 SGDLS and CDR2 YYNGEE come from the germline V gene. The length of the CDR3 is 16 residues. With 0 bases clipped from V and 0 bases from J, the junction kept 3 bases outside the gene matches. The CDR3 DNA reads TGTGCCAGCAGCGTAGGAGCGGGGCCCTCCTACAATGAGCAGTTCTTC. This gives the protein CASSVGAGPSYNEQFF.

The chain couples TRBV10-3 to TRBJ2-7, with 9 bases that match TRBD1. Germline assignment: CDR1 ENHRY and CDR2 SYGVKD. The V and J ends lost 2 bases and 0 bases, in that order; junction bases with no gene match: 14. The CDR3 contains 19 residues. The CDR3 loop reads CAISEAGTGKRSISYEQYF. In DNA form, the CDR3 reads TGTGCCATCAGTGAGGCAGGGACAGGGAAAAGGTCGATCTCCTACGAGCAGTACTTC.

This clonotype was found a few times. The chain joins TRBV11-1 to TRBJ1-6, with D tentatively TRBD1 (6 bases). Trimming stripped 2 bases from V and 6 bases from J, with 20 bases between. This CDR3 spans 18 amino acids. Germline CDR1 is SGHAT and CDR2 is FQDESV (reference sequence). CDR3 DNA sequence: TGTGCCAGCAGCTTATCATACTCCACAGGGATCGGTAATTCACCCCTCCACTTT. It encodes CASSLSYSTGIGNSPLHF.

The table lists this clonotype with a few counts. J is TRBJ2-7 and V is TRBV5-1; unclear D gene. The V gene lost 3 bases and the J gene lost 5 bases, with 18 bases spanning the gap. CDR1 is SGHRS and CDR2 is YFSETQ in the germline V gene. The CDR3 extends over 15 amino acids. CDR3 DNA: TGCGCCAGCAGCTCATCAATTTCGGCATTAGACGAGCAGTACTTC. Protein: CASSSSISALDEQYF. Using reference TRBV5-1 and TRBJ2-7 for the parts outside the CDR3, the full variable domain is KAGVTQTPRYLIKTRGQQVTLSCSPISGHRSVSWYQQTPGQGLQFLFEYFSETQRNKGNFPGRFSGRQFSNSRSEMNVSTLELGDSALYLCASSSSISALDEQYFGPGTRLTVT.

The rearrangement links TRBV2 to TRBJ1-1; D remains ambiguous. The CDR3 has 14 amino acids. Trimming removed 4 bases at V and 1 base at J, with 10 bases between. Germline CDR1 and CDR2: SNHLY and FYNNEI. The CDR3 reads CASSVGRPNTEAFF. CDR3 DNA: TGTGCCAGCAGTGTCGGCAGACCGAACACTGAAGCTTTCTTT.

This chain connects TRBV12-3 or TRBV12-4 to TRBJ1-1; D is unresolved. Trimming cost V 3 bases and J 1 base, with 9 bases left between them. The CDR3 length is 14 residues. CDR3 in DNA: TGTGCCAGCAGTTTGTCTGACAAGAACACTGAAGCTTTCTTT. It encodes CASSLSDKNTEAFF.

This rearrangement joins TRBV7-9 to TRBJ1-1; D gene unclear. The CDR3 is made up of 12 amino acids. Trimming took 3 bases from V and 8 from J, leaving 10 bases between them. Germline V gives CDR1 SEHNR, CDR2 FQNEAQ (reference sequence). CDR3 loop: CASSFKPAEAFF. CDR3 DNA sequence: TGTGCCAGCAGCTTCAAACCGGCAGAAGCTTTCTTT.

The V call is TRBV7-6, the J call TRBJ1-1; D call uncertain. Germline V gives CDR1 SGHVS, CDR2 FNYEAQ. CDR3 length: 14 amino acids. V lost 1 base and J 2 bases, leaving 8 bases between the germline ends. CDR3 nucleotides: TGTGCCAGCAGCTTAGGACCGCTAAACACTGAAGCTTTCTTT. Translated, it gives CASSLGPLNTEAFF.

V is TRBV4-2 and J is TRBJ1-5; a weak D match, TRBD1 (5 bases). This CDR3 has 15 amino acids. Germline V gives CDR1 LGHNA, CDR2 YNFKEQ. The V end was cut by 0 bases, the J end by 5 bases, with 11 bases between. In nucleotides, the CDR3 is TGTGCCAGCAGCCAAGAGGGGGGTACTCATCAGCCCCAGCATTTT. This gives the protein CASSQEGGTHQPQHF.

This clonotype was observed many times. The chain links TRBV5-1 to TRBJ1-2; 8 bases map to TRBD1. Germline V gives CDR1 SGHRS, CDR2 YFSETQ. With V trimmed by 2 bases and J by 7 bases, 7 bases remained unmatched. This CDR3 region has 14 residues. The CDR3 region is CASSFAGRGPGYTF. The CDR3, as DNA: TGCGCCAGCAGCTTCGCGGGCAGGGGGCCTGGCTACACCTTC. The full variable domain, its missing parts supplied by reference TRBV5-1 and TRBJ1-2, is KAGVTQTPRYLIKTRGQQVTLSCSPISGHRSVSWYQQTPGQGLQFLFEYFSETQRNKGNFPGRFSGRQFSNSRSEMNVSTLELGDSALYLCASSFAGRGPGYTFGSGTRLTVV.

This clonotype was seen only a few times. V and J are TRBV5-6 and TRBJ2-4; D is unresolved. This CDR3 region has 15 residues. Germline-derived CDR1 and CDR2 are SGHDT and YYEEEE. V was pared by 2 bases and J by 3 bases, with 12 bases between. The CDR3 loop is CASSLGQVGKNIQYF. The CDR3 region has the DNA TGTGCCAGCAGCTTAGGGCAGGTGGGCAAAAACATTCAGTACTTC.

This chain links TRBV5-6 with TRBJ2-5; the match to TRBD1 covers 9 bases. After removal of 1 base from V and 4 bases from J, the junction contained 5 bases not matched to a gene. The CDR3 loop spans 15 amino acids. Looked up from germline, CDR1 is SGHDT and CDR2 is YYEEEE. The CDR3 sequence: CASSLLDRGSETQYF. Here the CDR3 DNA reads TGTGCCAGCAGCTTGTTGGACAGGGGATCAGAGACCCAGTACTTC. Together with reference TRBV5-6 and TRBJ2-5, the CDR3 gives the full variable domain: DAGVTQSPTHLIKTRGQQVTLRCSPKSGHDTVSWYQQALGQGPQFIFQYYEEEERQRGNFPDRFSGHQFPNYSSELNVNALLLGDSALYLCASSLLDRGSETQYFGPGTRLLVL.

This clonotype was seen a few times. The chain recombines TRBV6-2 or TRBV6-3 with TRBJ2-1; 13 bases are shared with TRBD2. The ends lost 1 base at V and 1 base at J; junction bases unmatched: 4. CDR1 and CDR2 from the germline V gene are MNHEY and SVGEGT. The CDR3 is 18 amino acids. CDR3 amino acids: CASSYWTSGSISYNEQFF. CDR3 coding DNA: TGTGCCAGCAGTTACTGGACTAGCGGGAGTATTTCCTACAATGAGCAGTTCTTC.

The chain joins TRBV6-2 or TRBV6-3 to TRBJ1-5, with 8 bases aligning to TRBD1. V lost 0 bases and J lost 5; bases outside the gene matches: 9. The CDR3 spans 17 residues. Germline-derived CDR1 and CDR2 are MNHEY and SVGEGT. The CDR3 loop reads CASSYSGRGPLDQPQHF. As DNA, the CDR3 is TGTGCCAGCAGTTACTCGGGCAGGGGGCCATTGGATCAGCCCCAGCATTTT.

This clonotype was counted only a few times. CDR3 residues: CASSQGRGPNTEAFF. In DNA form, the CDR3 reads TGCGCCAGCAGCCAGGGGCGAGGCCCCAACACTGAAGCTTTCTTT. The V call is TRBV4-3, the J call TRBJ1-1, with D tentatively TRBD1 (5 bases). Germline CDR1 reads LGHNA; CDR2 reads YSLEER. Between the trimmed V and J ends, which lost 3 bases and 2 bases, there was a span of 13 bases. This CDR3 comprises 15 residues.

The J gene is TRBJ2-1, the V gene TRBV6-6; a possible D gene is TRBD2 (7 bases). V was clipped by 8 bases and J by 6 bases, with 17 bases between them. This CDR3 contains 14 residues. Germline V CDR1 and CDR2: MNHNY, SVGAGI (reference sequence). The CDR3 sequence: CASALGGGLNEQFF. The DNA of the CDR3 is TGTGCCAGCGCCCTAGGGGGGGGCCTCAATGAGCAGTTCTTC.

CDR3 region: CASSLRAGGPVAYNEQFF. The CDR3 DNA is TGTGCCAGCAGTTTGAGAGCGGGAGGGCCAGTAGCCTACAATGAGCAGTTCTTC. The chain links TRBV28 to TRBJ2-1; the match to TRBD2 covers 10 bases. CDR1 is MDHEN, CDR2 SYDVKM, per germline. This CDR3 has 18 residues. The ends lost 3 bases at V and 2 bases at J; junction bases unmatched: 10. Full variable domain (outside the CDR3, taken from reference TRBV28 and TRBJ2-1): DVKVTQSSRYLVKRTGEKVFLECVQDMDHENMFWYRQDPGLGLRLIYFSYDVKMKEKGDIPEGYSVSREKKERFSLILESASTNQTSMYLCASSLRAGGPVAYNEQFFGPGTRLTVL.

This clonotype was observed a handful of times. This chain uses TRBV15 with TRBJ1-2; D is possibly TRBD1 (6 bases). The length of the CDR3 is 15 residues. Germline lookup yields CDR1 LNHNV and CDR2 YYDKDF (reference sequence). V was clipped by 1 base and J by 6 bases, with 15 bases between them. The CDR3 reads CATSRGLQGSDGYTF. The CDR3 DNA is TGTGCCACCAGCAGAGGTTTACAGGGATCGGATGGCTACACCTTC. Combining the CDR3 with reference TRBV15 and TRBJ1-2 gives the whole variable domain DAMVIQNPRYQVTQFGKPVTLSCSQTLNHNVMYWYQQKSSQAPKLLFHYYDKDFNNEADTPDNFQSRRPNTSFCFLDIRSPGLGDTAMYLCATSRGLQGSDGYTFGSGTRLTVV.

The chain joins TRBV11-2 to TRBJ2-3; 11 positions agree with TRBD2. Germline loops: CDR1 SGHAT, CDR2 FQNNGV. CDR3 length: 18 residues. V shed 5 bases, J shed 2 bases, and the junction held 12 bases outside the gene matches. CDR3 loop: CASSRETSGGHLTDTQYF. The CDR3 DNA reads as TGTGCCAGCAGCAGAGAAACTAGCGGGGGACACCTCACAGATACGCAGTATTTT. Full variable domain (outside the CDR3, taken from reference TRBV11-2 and TRBJ2-3): EAGVAQSPRYKIIEKRQSVAFWCNPISGHATLYWYQQILGQGPKLLIQFQNNGVVDDSQLPKDRFSAERLKGVDSTLKIQPAKLEDSAVYLCASSRETSGGHLTDTQYFGPGTRLTVL.

This chain connects TRBV4-3 to TRBJ2-1; 11 bases agree with TRBD2. This CDR3 region has 17 residues. Trimming at V came to 0 bases and at J to 6 bases, leaving 7 bases not matched to a gene. CDR1 and CDR2 from the germline V gene are LGHNA and YSLEER. CDR3 region: CASSQEWASGRRNEQFF. In nucleotides, the CDR3 is TGCGCCAGCAGCCAAGAATGGGCTAGCGGGAGGCGCAATGAGCAGTTCTTC.

This clonotype was seen at least ten times. The J gene is TRBJ2-3, the V gene TRBV12-3 or TRBV12-4; possibly TRBD1 or TRBD2 for D (6 bases each). This CDR3 has 17 residues. Trimming removed 6 bases from V and 9 bases from J, with 28 bases in between. CDR3 sequence: CASSSLAVFPSGATQYF. The CDR3 DNA reads as TGTGCCAGCAGCTCCTTAGCTGTCTTCCCCTCGGGGGCGACGCAGTATTTT.

The rearrangement links TRBV19 to TRBJ2-1; D remains ambiguous. The ends were cut back, 1 base at V and 0 bases at J, with 7 bases in the middle. CDR1 is LNHDA, CDR2 SQIVND, per germline (reference sequence). This CDR3 region has 15 residues. CDR3 residues: CASSIAPDSYNEQFF. The CDR3 DNA reads TGTGCCAGTAGTATAGCTCCCGACTCCTACAATGAGCAGTTCTTC.

CDR3 sequence (DNA): TGTGCCAGCAGCCGTCGAGACAGCTCCTACGAGCAGTACTTC. Amino acids: CASSRRDSSYEQYF. The chain employs TRBV3-1 and TRBJ2-7; TRBD1 might be the D (5 bases). Germline assignment: CDR1 LGHDT and CDR2 YNNKEL (reference sequence). With 4 bases removed from V and 0 bases from J, the gap between germline ends came to 10 bases. This CDR3 is 14 amino acids long.

This chain links TRBV29-1 with TRBJ2-5, with a weak D call TRBD2 (6 bases). The CDR3 is 15 amino acids. The germline gives CDR1 SQVTM, CDR2 ANQGSEA. V was shortened by 1 base and J by 4 bases, with 16 bases between the two germline ends. The CDR3 DNA reads TGCAGCGTTGAAGCGCCCCACCCCGGGAGAGAGACCCAGTACTTC. Encoded protein: CSVEAPHPGRETQYF.

This clonotype was counted only a few times. CDR3 sequence (DNA): TGTGCCAGCAGCCCCGGGACAGGGCTTAACTATGGCTACACCTTC. This gives the protein CASSPGTGLNYGYTF. This chain joins TRBV5-6 and TRBJ1-2; TRBD1 matches 9 bases. V was clipped by 4 bases and J by 1 base; unmatched bases: 5. The CDR3 consists of 15 residues. The germline CDR1 and CDR2 sequences are SGHDT and YYEEEE.

The chain combines TRBV20-1 with TRBJ2-3; a possible D gene is TRBD2 (5 bases). This CDR3 has 14 residues. CDR1 DFQATT and CDR2 SNEGSKA come from the germline V gene (reference sequence). V was trimmed by 4 bases and J by 6 bases, leaving 17 bases between them. The CDR3 protein is CSANIALVKDTQYF. DNA for the CDR3: TGCAGTGCTAATATCGCACTAGTAAAGGATACGCAGTATTTT.

CDR3 in amino acids: CASSVGQTNEQFF. In DNA form, the CDR3 reads TGTGCCAGCAGCGTAGGACAGACCAATGAGCAGTTCTTC. This rearrangement joins TRBV9 to TRBJ2-1, with a tentative D call TRBD1 (5 bases). CDR1 SGDLS and CDR2 YYNGEE come from the germline V gene. With 0 bases removed from V and 6 bases from J, the gap between germline ends came to 7 bases. The CDR3 covers 13 residues.